Listed here are 18 T cell receptor beta chains from one sample, sequenced in a study of T-cell reconstitution after alpha-beta-depleted transplantation in children. During its preparation, the TCRbeta library received unique molecular identifiers. MiXCR, run by TCRdb on the PCR reads, gives a single entry per CDR3 protein. This sample has about a million distinct CDR3 sequences, with around 30% found just once. The specimen comprised PBMCs, mostly from graft donor cells, sampled 360 days after TCRalphabeta/CD19-depleted stem cell transplant. These TCRs come from a boy less than two years old who had a stem cell transplant for SCID, so the T cells may come from the graft donor.

The chain employs TRBV7-2 and TRBJ1-2; 10 bases align to TRBD1. Germline V gene data show CDR1 as SGHTA and CDR2 as FQGNSA. This CDR3 region has 13 residues. The V gene end was trimmed by 6 bases and the J gene end by 6 bases; junction bases not matched to a gene: 4. The CDR3 sequence is CASSRDRGHGYTF. Here the CDR3 DNA reads TGTGCCAGCAGTCGGGACAGGGGACATGGCTACACCTTC.

The chain combines TRBV29-1 with TRBJ2-1; D is uncertain. The CDR3 consists of 15 residues. V dropped 4 bases and J dropped 4 bases, with 17 bases sitting between them. The germline V gene has CDR1 SQVTM and CDR2 ANQGSEA. CDR3 coding DNA: TGCAGCGTTGCCGACCCCCGGCGAGGATACAATGAGCAGTTCTTC. Amino acids: CSVADPRRGYNEQFF.

V is TRBV7-2 and J is TRBJ1-1; D possibly corresponds to TRBD1 (6 bases). CDR3 length: 14 amino acids. V gave up 4 bases and J gave up 5 bases, with 14 bases separating them. The germline V gene has CDR1 SGHTA and CDR2 FQGNSA. The CDR3 sequence: CASSSKRGVTEAFF. The CDR3 DNA sequence: TGTGCCAGCAGCTCTAAGAGGGGGGTAACTGAAGCTTTCTTT. Drawing the rest from reference TRBV7-2 and TRBJ1-1, the complete variable domain is GAGVSQSPSNKVTEKGKDVELRCDPISGHTALYWYRQSLGQGLEFLIYFQGNSAPDKSGLPSDRFSAERTGGSVSTLTIQRTQQEDSAVYLCASSSKRGVTEAFFGQGTRLTVV.

This clonotype has just a few counts. The chain joins TRBV28 to TRBJ2-7; D remains unclear. Per germline, CDR1 MDHEN and CDR2 SYDVKM. The CDR3 contains 14 residues. V was pared by 2 bases and J by 4 bases, with 12 bases between. CDR3 DNA sequence: TGTGCCAGCAGTTTAGGGTGGTCAGAGTACGAGCAGTACTTC. It encodes CASSLGWSEYEQYF.

The CDR3 sequence is CASSLKSDRGYEQYF. For the CDR3, the DNA is TGTGCCAGCAGTCTCAAAAGCGACAGGGGCTACGAGCAGTACTTC. V is TRBV28 and J is TRBJ2-7, with 8 bases aligning to TRBD1. Germline trimming cut 5 bases from V and 3 bases from J; bases unmatched to any gene: 9. CDR1 and CDR2 from the germline V gene are MDHEN and SYDVKM. The CDR3 is 15 amino acids.

V gene TRBV19 combines with J gene TRBJ2-1; 7 nucleotides agree with TRBD2. Germline V CDR1 and CDR2: LNHDA, SQIVND (reference sequence). The trim removed 7 bases at V and 2 bases at J, leaving 8 bases unmatched. This CDR3 contains 15 residues. The CDR3 DNA reads as TGTGCCAGTACGCTTGCGGGGACTACCTACAATGAGCAGTTCTTC. Its translation: CASTLAGTTYNEQFF.

This clonotype was counted between two and nine times. This chain connects TRBV12-3 or TRBV12-4 to TRBJ1-1; D gene unclear. CDR3 length equals 13 residues. V gave up 5 bases and J gave up 4 bases, with 11 bases separating them. This chain's CDR3 is CASSPREATEAFF. CDR3 in DNA: TGTGCCAGCAGTCCGAGAGAAGCCACTGAAGCTTTCTTT.

This chain uses TRBV27 with TRBJ2-1; 11 bases agree with TRBD2. The CDR3 is 15 residues long. In germline, CDR1 is MNHEY, CDR2 SMNVEV (reference sequence). Losses at the gene ends were 5 bases for V and 8 bases for J; bases not matched to a gene: 8. In DNA form, the CDR3 reads TGTGCCAGCAGTGTGGCTAGCGGGGGGTTCTATGAGCAGTTCTTC. This encodes CASSVASGGFYEQFF.

A few counts support this clonotype. The chain combines TRBV29-1 with TRBJ2-5; TRBD1 matches at 8 bases. Trimming took 1 base from V and 2 from J; bases not matched to a gene: 9. Germline assignment: CDR1 SQVTM and CDR2 ANQGSEA. This CDR3 region has 16 residues. CDR3 DNA sequence: TGCAGCGTTGAAGCCTTACGGACAGGGCGACAAGAGACCCAGTACTTC. This encodes CSVEALRTGRQETQYF.

This rearrangement joins TRBV20-1 to TRBJ1-1; no clear D. The CDR3 sequence is 15 residues long. Germline assignment: CDR1 DFQATT and CDR2 SNEGSKA (reference sequence). The V and J ends lost 2 bases and 8 bases respectively, with 21 bases between them. The CDR3 protein is CSARTVGLSEAEAFF. The CDR3 region has the DNA TGCAGTGCTAGAACGGTCGGGTTATCAGAGGCGGAAGCTTTCTTT.

The rearrangement joins TRBV12-3 or TRBV12-4 to TRBJ2-5; D assignment may be TRBD1 or TRBD2 (5 bases each). CDR3 size: 13 residues. With 2 bases removed from V and 5 bases from J, the gap between germline ends came to 9 bases. This chain's CDR3 is CASSLWGMETQYF. The CDR3 DNA sequence: TGTGCCAGCAGTTTATGGGGGATGGAGACCCAGTACTTC.

The V call is TRBV27, the J call TRBJ2-7, with D unresolved. The CDR3 extends over 13 amino acids. Per the germline V gene, CDR1 is MNHEY and CDR2 is SMNVEV (reference sequence). The V gene lost 4 bases and the J gene lost 2 bases, with 9 bases spanning the gap. CDR3 sequence (DNA): TGTGCCAGCAGTTCTACCATAACCTACGAGCAGTACTTC. It codes for CASSSTITYEQYF.

Only a few counts were recorded for this clonotype. The chain is built from TRBV12-3 or TRBV12-4 and TRBJ2-7, with TRBD2 as a possible D gene (6 bases). This CDR3 comprises 14 residues. V was pared by 4 bases and J by 6 bases, with 16 bases between. DNA of the CDR3: TGTGCCAGCAGTTCACACGGGGGAGGCGGCGAGCAGTACTTC. Protein product: CASSSHGGGGEQYF.

This clonotype was seen a few times. The chain has TRBV6-2 or TRBV6-3 and TRBJ1-1, with D uncertain. The germline V and J ends were trimmed by 7 bases and 5 bases, with 29 bases remaining between them. This CDR3 has 18 residues. CDR1 is MNHEY, CDR2 SVGEGT, per germline. The CDR3 reads CASTDPLLASNPGTEAFF. As DNA, the CDR3 is TGTGCCAGCACCGACCCTTTGTTGGCCTCTAACCCCGGGACTGAAGCTTTCTTT.

This clonotype was counted a few times. The rearrangement links TRBV18 to TRBJ2-1, with a tentative D call TRBD2 (7 bases). The length of the CDR3 is 15 residues. CDR1 KGHSH and CDR2 LQKENI come from the germline V gene. Trimming pared 1 base from V and 8 bases from J, leaving 15 bases between. This chain's CDR3 is CASSPLPGGLDEQFF. The DNA for the CDR3 is TGTGCCAGCTCACCACTGCCGGGGGGCCTGGATGAGCAGTTCTTC.

V gene TRBV18 combines with J gene TRBJ1-6; D might be TRBD1 (5 bases). CDR1 and CDR2 (germline): KGHSH, LQKENI. With 3 bases removed from V and 5 bases from J, the gap between germline ends came to 8 bases. CDR3 length: 14 amino acids. Here the CDR3 reads CASSPTVNNSPLHF. The DNA of the CDR3 is TGTGCCAGCTCACCGACAGTCAATAATTCACCCCTCCACTTT. Supplemented by reference TRBV18 and TRBJ1-6, the full variable domain reads NAGVMQNPRHLVRRRGQEARLRCSPMKGHSHVYWYRQLPEEGLKFMVYLQKENIIDESGMPKERFSAEFPKEGPSILRIQQVVRGDSAAYFCASSPTVNNSPLHFGNGTRLTVT.

V and J are TRBV12-3 or TRBV12-4 and TRBJ2-7; D possibly corresponds to TRBD1 (5 bases). Trimming removed 1 base from V and 5 bases from J, with 21 bases in between. The CDR3 has 17 residues. The CDR3 protein is CASSLGDSLKGVDEQYF. CDR3 nucleotide sequence: TGTGCCAGCAGTTTAGGTGACAGCCTGAAAGGGGTAGACGAGCAGTACTTC.

The CDR3 is CASSQGASGQYYNEQFF. The CDR3 bases are TGTGCCAGCAGCCAAGGGGCTAGCGGGCAATACTACAATGAGCAGTTCTTC. The chain joins TRBV4-2 to TRBJ2-1, with 8 bases lining up with TRBD2. V dropped 1 base and J dropped 3; count of bases not matched to a gene: 8. The germline CDR1 and CDR2 sequences are LGHNA and YNFKEQ. The CDR3 has 17 amino acids.